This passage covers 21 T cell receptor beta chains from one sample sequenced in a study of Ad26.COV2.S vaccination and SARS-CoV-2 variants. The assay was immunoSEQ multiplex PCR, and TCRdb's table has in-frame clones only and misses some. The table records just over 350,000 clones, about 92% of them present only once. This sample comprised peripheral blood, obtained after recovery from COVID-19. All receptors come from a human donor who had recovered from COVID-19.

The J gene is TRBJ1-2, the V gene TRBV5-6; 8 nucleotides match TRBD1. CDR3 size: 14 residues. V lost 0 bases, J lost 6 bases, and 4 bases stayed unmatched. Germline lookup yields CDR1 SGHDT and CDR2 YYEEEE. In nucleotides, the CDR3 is TGTGCCAGCAGCTTGGATACAGGGGGGCATGGCTACACCTTC. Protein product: CASSLDTGGHGYTF.

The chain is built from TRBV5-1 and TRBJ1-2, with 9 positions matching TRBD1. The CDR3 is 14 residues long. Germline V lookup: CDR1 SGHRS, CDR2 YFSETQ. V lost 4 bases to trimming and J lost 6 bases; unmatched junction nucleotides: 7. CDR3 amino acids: CASSRIQGADGYTF. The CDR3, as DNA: TGCGCCAGCAGCAGGATACAGGGGGCTGATGGCTACACCTTC.

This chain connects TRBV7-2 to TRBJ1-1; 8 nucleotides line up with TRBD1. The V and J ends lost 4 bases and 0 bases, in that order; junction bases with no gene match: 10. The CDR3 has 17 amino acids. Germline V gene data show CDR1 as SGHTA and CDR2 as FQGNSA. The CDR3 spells CASSSPDRGVMNTEAFF. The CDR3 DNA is TGTGCCAGCAGCTCACCTGACAGGGGCGTTATGAACACTGAAGCTTTCTTT. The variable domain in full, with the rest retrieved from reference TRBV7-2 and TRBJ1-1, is GAGVSQSPSNKVTEKGKDVELRCDPISGHTALYWYRQSLGQGLEFLIYFQGNSAPDKSGLPSDRFSAERTGGSVSTLTIQRTQQEDSAVYLCASSSPDRGVMNTEAFFGQGTRLTVV.

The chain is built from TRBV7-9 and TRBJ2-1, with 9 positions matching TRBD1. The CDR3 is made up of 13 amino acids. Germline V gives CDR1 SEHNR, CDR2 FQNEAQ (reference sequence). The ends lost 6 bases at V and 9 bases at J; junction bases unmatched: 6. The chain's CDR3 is CASRRDREPEQFF. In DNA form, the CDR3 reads TGTGCCAGCAGGAGGGACAGGGAGCCTGAGCAGTTCTTC.

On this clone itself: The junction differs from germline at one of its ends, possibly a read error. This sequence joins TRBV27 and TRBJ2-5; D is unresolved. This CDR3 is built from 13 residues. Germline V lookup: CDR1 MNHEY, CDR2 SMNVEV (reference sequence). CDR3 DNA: TGTGCCAGCGGTTTAGGGTCTCAAGAGACCCAGTACTTC. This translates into CASGLGSQETQYF.

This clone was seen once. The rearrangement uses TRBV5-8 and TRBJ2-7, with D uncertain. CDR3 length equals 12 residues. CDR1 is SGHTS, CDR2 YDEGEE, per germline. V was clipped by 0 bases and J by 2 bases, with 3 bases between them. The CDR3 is CASSLGAYEQYF. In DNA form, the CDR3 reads TGTGCCAGCAGCTTGGGGGCCTACGAGCAGTACTTC.

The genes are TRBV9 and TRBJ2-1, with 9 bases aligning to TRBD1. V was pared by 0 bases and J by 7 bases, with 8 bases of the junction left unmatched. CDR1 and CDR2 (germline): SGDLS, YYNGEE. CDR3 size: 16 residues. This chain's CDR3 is CASSVARDRGGNEQFF. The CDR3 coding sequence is TGTGCCAGCAGCGTAGCCCGAGACAGGGGGGGAAATGAGCAGTTCTTC.

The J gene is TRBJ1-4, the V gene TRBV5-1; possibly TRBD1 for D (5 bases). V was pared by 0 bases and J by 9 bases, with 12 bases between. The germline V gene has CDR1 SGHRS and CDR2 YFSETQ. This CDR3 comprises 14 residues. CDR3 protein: CASSLAQGGQKLFF. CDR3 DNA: TGCGCCAGCAGCTTGGCCCAGGGTGGGCAAAAACTGTTTTTT. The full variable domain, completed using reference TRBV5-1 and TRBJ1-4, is KAGVTQTPRYLIKTRGQQVTLSCSPISGHRSVSWYQQTPGQGLQFLFEYFSETQRNKGNFPGRFSGRQFSNSRSEMNVSTLELGDSALYLCASSLAQGGQKLFFGSGTQLSVL.

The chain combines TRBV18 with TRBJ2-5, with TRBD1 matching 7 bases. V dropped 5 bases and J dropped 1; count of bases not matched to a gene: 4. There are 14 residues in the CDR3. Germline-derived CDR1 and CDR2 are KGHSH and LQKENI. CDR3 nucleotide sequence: TGTGCCAGCTCATCCGGGACAGTCCAAGAGACCCAGTACTTC. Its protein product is CASSSGTVQETQYF.

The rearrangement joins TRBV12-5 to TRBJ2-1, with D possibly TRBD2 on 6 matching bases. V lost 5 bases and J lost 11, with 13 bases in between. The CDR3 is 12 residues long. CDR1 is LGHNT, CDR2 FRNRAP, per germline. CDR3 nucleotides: TGTGCTAGTGGTACTCAGCGGACTAAGCAGTTCTTC. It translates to CASGTQRTKQFF.

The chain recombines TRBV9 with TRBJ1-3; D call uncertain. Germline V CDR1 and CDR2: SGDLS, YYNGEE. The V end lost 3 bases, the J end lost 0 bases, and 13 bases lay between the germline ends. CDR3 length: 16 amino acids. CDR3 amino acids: CASSAPGVYSGNTIYF. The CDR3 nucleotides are TGTGCCAGCAGCGCCCCCGGGGTGTACTCTGGAAACACCATATATTTT.

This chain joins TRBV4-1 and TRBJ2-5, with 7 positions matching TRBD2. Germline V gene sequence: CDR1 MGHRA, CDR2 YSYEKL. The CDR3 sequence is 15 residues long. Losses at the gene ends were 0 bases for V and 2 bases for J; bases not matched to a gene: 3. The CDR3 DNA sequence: TGCGCCAGCAGCCAAGATGCGGGGGTACAAGAGACCCAGTACTTC. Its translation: CASSQDAGVQETQYF.

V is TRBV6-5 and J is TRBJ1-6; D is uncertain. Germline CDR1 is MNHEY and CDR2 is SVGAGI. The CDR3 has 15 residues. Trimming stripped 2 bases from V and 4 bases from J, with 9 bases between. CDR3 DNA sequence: TGTGCCAGCAGTTACAGGCAGTTTTATAATTCACCCCTCCACTTT. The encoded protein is CASSYRQFYNSPLHF.

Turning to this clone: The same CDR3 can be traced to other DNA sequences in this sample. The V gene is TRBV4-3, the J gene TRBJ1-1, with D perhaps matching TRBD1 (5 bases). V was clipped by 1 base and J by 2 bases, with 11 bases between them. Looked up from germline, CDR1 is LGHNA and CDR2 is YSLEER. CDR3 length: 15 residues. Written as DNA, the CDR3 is TGCGCCAGCAGCCAAGGAGCAGGGCTAAACACTGAAGCTTTCTTT. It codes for CASSQGAGLNTEAFF.

CDR3 loop: CASSQDAGPNQPQHF. DNA for the CDR3: TGTGCCAGCAGCCAAGATGCAGGGCCTAATCAGCCCCAGCATTTT. This chain uses TRBV3-1 (or the pseudogene TRBV3-2) with TRBJ1-5; maybe TRBD1 (5 bases). Germline-derived CDR1 and CDR2 are LGHDT and YNNKEL (reference sequence). This CDR3 is built from 15 residues. The V and J ends lost 0 bases and 4 bases respectively, with 10 bases between them.

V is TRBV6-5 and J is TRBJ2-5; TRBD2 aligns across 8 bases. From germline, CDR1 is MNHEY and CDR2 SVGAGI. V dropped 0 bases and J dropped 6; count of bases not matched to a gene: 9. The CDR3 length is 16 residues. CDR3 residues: CASSYSQRGGRKTQYF. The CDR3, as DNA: TGTGCCAGCAGTTACTCGCAACGGGGGGGCAGGAAGACCCAGTACTTC.

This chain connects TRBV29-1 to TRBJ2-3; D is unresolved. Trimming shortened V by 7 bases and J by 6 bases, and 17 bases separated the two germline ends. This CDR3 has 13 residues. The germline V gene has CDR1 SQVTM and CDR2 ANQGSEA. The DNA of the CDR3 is TGCAGCGGGGAAGGGTGGACCACGGATACGCAGTATTTT. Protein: CSGEGWTTDTQYF.

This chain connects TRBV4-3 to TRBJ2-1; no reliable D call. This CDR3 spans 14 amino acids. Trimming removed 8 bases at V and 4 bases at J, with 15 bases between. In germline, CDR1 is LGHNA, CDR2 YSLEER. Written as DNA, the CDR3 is TGCGCCAGCGGAGACGGTCGCTTATACAATGAGCAGTTCTTC. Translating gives CASGDGRLYNEQFF.

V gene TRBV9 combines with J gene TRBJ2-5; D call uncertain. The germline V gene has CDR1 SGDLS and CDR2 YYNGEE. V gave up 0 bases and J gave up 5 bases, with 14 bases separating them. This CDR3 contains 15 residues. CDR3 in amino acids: CASSVGVSPSETQYF. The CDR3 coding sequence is TGTGCCAGCAGCGTAGGAGTTTCCCCCAGCGAGACCCAGTACTTC.

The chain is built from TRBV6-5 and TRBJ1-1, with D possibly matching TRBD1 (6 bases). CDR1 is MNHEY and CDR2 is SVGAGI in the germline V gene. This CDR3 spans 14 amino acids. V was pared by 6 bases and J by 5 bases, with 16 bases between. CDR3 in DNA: TGTGCCAGCAGCCCAAAACAGGGCGGGACTGAAGCTTTCTTT. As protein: CASSPKQGGTEAFF.

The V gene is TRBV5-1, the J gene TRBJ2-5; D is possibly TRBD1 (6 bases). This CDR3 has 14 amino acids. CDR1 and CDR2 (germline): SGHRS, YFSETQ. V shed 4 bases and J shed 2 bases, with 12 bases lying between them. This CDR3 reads CASSLWTAQETQYF. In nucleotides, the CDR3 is TGCGCCAGCAGCCTTTGGACAGCACAAGAGACCCAGTACTTC.